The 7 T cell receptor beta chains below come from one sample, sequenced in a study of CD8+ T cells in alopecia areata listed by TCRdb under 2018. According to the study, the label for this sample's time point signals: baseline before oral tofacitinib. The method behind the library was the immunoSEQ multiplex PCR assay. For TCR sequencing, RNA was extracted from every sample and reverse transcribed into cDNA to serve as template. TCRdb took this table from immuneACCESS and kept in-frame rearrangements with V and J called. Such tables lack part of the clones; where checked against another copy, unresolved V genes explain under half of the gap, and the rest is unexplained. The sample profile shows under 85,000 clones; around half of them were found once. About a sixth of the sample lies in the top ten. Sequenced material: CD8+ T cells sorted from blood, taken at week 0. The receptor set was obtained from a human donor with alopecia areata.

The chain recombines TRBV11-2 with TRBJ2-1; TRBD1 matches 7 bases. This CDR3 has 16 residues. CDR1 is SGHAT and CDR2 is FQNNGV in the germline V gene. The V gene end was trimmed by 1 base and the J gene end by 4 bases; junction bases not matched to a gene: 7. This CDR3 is CASSLADRANYNEQFF. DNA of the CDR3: TGTGCCAGCAGCTTAGCCGACAGGGCGAATTACAATGAGCAGTTCTTC.

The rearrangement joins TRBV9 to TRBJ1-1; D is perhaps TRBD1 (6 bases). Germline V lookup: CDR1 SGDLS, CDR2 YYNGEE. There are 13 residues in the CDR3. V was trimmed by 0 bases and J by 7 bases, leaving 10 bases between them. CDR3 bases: TGTGCCAGCAGCGTAGGAGGACAGTTTGAAGCTTTCTTT. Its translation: CASSVGGQFEAFF.

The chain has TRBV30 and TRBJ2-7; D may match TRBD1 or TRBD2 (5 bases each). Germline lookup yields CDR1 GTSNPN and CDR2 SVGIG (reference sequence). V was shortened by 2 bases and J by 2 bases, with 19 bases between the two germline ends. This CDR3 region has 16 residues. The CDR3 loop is CAWSHRHRDLAYEQYF. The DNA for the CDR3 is TGTGCCTGGAGTCACCGCCACCGGGACCTTGCCTACGAGCAGTACTTC.

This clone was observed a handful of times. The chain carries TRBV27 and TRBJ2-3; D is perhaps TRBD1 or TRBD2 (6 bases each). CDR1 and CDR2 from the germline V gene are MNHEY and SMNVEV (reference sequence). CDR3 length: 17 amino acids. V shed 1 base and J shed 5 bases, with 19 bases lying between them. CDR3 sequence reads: CASSLLGFGGGGDTQYF. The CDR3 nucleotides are TGTGCCAGCAGTTTATTAGGCTTCGGCGGAGGGGGAGATACGCAGTATTTT.

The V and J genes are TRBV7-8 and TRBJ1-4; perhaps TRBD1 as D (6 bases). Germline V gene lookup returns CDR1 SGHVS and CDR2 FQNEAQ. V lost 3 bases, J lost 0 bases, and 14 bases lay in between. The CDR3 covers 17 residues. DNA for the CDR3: TGTGCCAGCAGCTTTTACGGGGGCCGAGCAACTAATGAAAAACTGTTTTTT. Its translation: CASSFYGGRATNEKLFF. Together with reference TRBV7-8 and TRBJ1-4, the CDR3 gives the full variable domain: GAGVSQSPRYKVAKRGQDVALRCDPISGHVSLFWYQQALGQGPEFLTYFQNEAQLDKSGLPSDRFFAERPEGSVSTLKIQRTQQEDSAVYLCASSFYGGRATNEKLFFGSGTQLSVL.

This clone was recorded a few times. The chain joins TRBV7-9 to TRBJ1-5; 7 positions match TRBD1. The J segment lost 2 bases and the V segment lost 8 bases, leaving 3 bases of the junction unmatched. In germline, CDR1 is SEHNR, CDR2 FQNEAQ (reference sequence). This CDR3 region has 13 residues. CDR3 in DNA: TGTGCCAGCCGACAGGGAGGCAATCAGCCCCAGCATTTT. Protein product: CASRQGGNQPQHF.

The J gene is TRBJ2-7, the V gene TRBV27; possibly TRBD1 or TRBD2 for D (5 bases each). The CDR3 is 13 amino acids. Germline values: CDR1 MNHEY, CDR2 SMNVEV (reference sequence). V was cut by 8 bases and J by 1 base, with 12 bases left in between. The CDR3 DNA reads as TGTGCCAGCTGGGGACGCGCATCCTACGAGCAGTACTTC. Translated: CASWGRASYEQYF.